Each of the 13 T cell receptor beta chains below was sequenced from the same sample in a study of shared clonotypes between healthy human individuals. The assay was immunoSEQ multiplex PCR, and TCRdb's table has in-frame clones only and misses some. The table lists over a million clones, about 96% of them singletons. Input material: naive CD4+ T cells sorted from blood. This sample's subset: CD45RA+ positively selected. These receptors were obtained from a man younger than 40 in good health.

This chain links TRBV9 with TRBJ2-4; maybe TRBD1 (7 bases). V lost 0 bases to trimming and J lost 7 bases, with 17 bases between them. This CDR3 is built from 16 residues. Germline CDR1 SGDLS, CDR2 YYNGEE. The CDR3 bases are TGTGCCAGCAGCGTAGATCACACCTCAGGGGGGAACATTCAGTACTTC. Its translation: CASSVDHTSGGNIQYF. Supplemented by reference TRBV9 and TRBJ2-4, the full variable domain reads DSGVTQTPKHLITATGQRVTLRCSPRSGDLSVYWYQQSLDQGLQFLIQYYNGEERAKGNILERFSAQQFPDLHSELNLSSLELGDSALYFCASSVDHTSGGNIQYFGAGTRLSVL.

The chain carries TRBV9 and TRBJ2-2; D uncertain. V was trimmed by 3 bases and J by 3 bases, leaving 6 bases between them. Germline V lookup: CDR1 SGDLS, CDR2 YYNGEE. The CDR3 is 13 residues long. The CDR3 region has the DNA TGTGCCAGCAGCGGACATCACACCGGGGAGCTGTTTTTT. Translating it yields CASSGHHTGELFF. Looking up the rest from reference TRBV9 and TRBJ2-2 gives the full variable domain: DSGVTQTPKHLITATGQRVTLRCSPRSGDLSVYWYQQSLDQGLQFLIQYYNGEERAKGNILERFSAQQFPDLHSELNLSSLELGDSALYFCASSGHHTGELFFGEGSRLTVL.

The V call is TRBV7-8, the J call TRBJ1-1; a possible D gene is TRBD1 (6 bases). Trimming cost V 5 bases and J 0 bases, with 19 bases left between them. CDR3 size: 17 residues. Looked up from germline, CDR1 is SGHVS and CDR2 is FQNEAQ. DNA of the CDR3: TGTGCCAGCAGCCGCCCGACGGACAGAGTAATGAACACTGAAGCTTTCTTT. The encoded protein is CASSRPTDRVMNTEAFF. Together with reference TRBV7-8 and TRBJ1-1, the CDR3 gives the full variable domain: GAGVSQSPRYKVAKRGQDVALRCDPISGHVSLFWYQQALGQGPEFLTYFQNEAQLDKSGLPSDRFFAERPEGSVSTLKIQRTQQEDSAVYLCASSRPTDRVMNTEAFFGQGTRLTVV.

V usage is TRBV27 and J usage is TRBJ2-3; D possibly corresponds to TRBD2 (5 bases). Looked up from germline, CDR1 is MNHEY and CDR2 is SMNVEV (reference sequence). Trimming pared 4 bases from V and 0 bases from J, leaving 26 bases between. The CDR3 runs to 20 residues. The CDR3 reads CASSSGTKWALAASTDTQYF. The DNA for the CDR3 is TGTGCCAGCAGTTCGGGAACCAAATGGGCCCTAGCTGCTAGCACAGATACGCAGTATTTT.

The chain employs TRBV25-1 and TRBJ2-1; a possible D gene is TRBD1 (5 bases). From germline, CDR1 is MGHDK and CDR2 SYGVNS. Trimming cost V 2 bases and J 7 bases, with 21 bases left between them. The CDR3 extends over 17 amino acids. CDR3 sequence (DNA): TGTGCCAGCAGTGAACCCACAAAAGGGGAATCGCGAAATGAGCAGTTCTTC. Amino acids: CASSEPTKGESRNEQFF. Using reference TRBV25-1 and TRBJ2-1 for the parts outside the CDR3, the full variable domain is EADIYQTPRYLVIGTGKKITLECSQTMGHDKMYWYQQDPGMELHLIHYSYGVNSTEKGDLSSESTVSRIRTEHFPLTLESARPSHTSQYLCASSEPTKGESRNEQFFGPGTRLTVL.

With regard to this clone: This CDR3 is also generated by other DNA sequences in the sample. The chain joins TRBV7-9 to TRBJ2-7, with 7 bases aligning to TRBD1. Per germline, CDR1 SEHNR and CDR2 FQNEAQ (reference sequence). The J segment lost 2 bases and the V segment lost 5 bases, leaving 3 bases of the junction unmatched. The CDR3 has 13 amino acids. The CDR3 is CASSRQGPYEQYF. The CDR3 bases are TGTGCCAGCAGCAGACAGGGTCCCTACGAGCAGTACTTC.

A remark on this clone: The junction does not match germline at one end; this may be a read error. V gene TRBV28 combines with J gene TRBJ2-7; TRBD1 matches at 9 bases. Germline-derived CDR1 and CDR2 are MDHEN and SYDVKM. There are 11 residues in the CDR3. CDR3 loop: CASSRTGAPSF. CDR3 nucleotides: TGTGCCAGCAGTAGGACAGGGGCCCCTTCCTTC.

The gene calls are TRBV6-1 and TRBJ2-7; TRBD2 aligns across 11 bases. CDR1 and CDR2 (germline): MNHNS, SASEGT. Trimming cost V 4 bases and J 3 bases; bases outside gene matches: 14. This CDR3 comprises 18 residues. The CDR3 DNA reads as TGTGCCAGCAGTGGCATCCATTCCGCTAGCGGGAGGAACTACGAGCAGTACTTC. Encoded protein: CASSGIHSASGRNYEQYF.

The chain is built from TRBV23-1 and TRBJ1-2; D may be TRBD1 (5 bases). TRBV23-1 is placed among ORFs of uncertain function. Trimming pared 8 bases from V and 4 bases from J, leaving 20 bases between. The CDR3 runs 15 residues. The CDR3 sequence: CASWHWDPGPYGYTF. CDR3 DNA: TGCGCCAGCTGGCACTGGGACCCGGGACCCTATGGCTACACCTTC.

This clone was seen only once. The rearrangement joins TRBV5-1 to TRBJ1-1; 8 bases align to TRBD1. This CDR3 region has 19 residues. V lost 2 bases and J lost 1; bases outside the gene matches: 16. CDR1 SGHRS and CDR2 YFSETQ come from the germline V gene. CDR3 amino acids: CASSFSLRQGNRGNTEAFF. The CDR3 DNA reads TGCGCCAGCAGCTTTTCTTTACGACAGGGGAATAGGGGGAACACTGAAGCTTTCTTT. The whole variable domain, filled in from reference TRBV5-1 and TRBJ1-1, reads KAGVTQTPRYLIKTRGQQVTLSCSPISGHRSVSWYQQTPGQGLQFLFEYFSETQRNKGNFPGRFSGRQFSNSRSEMNVSTLELGDSALYLCASSFSLRQGNRGNTEAFFGQGTRLTVV.

V gene TRBV15 combines with J gene TRBJ2-1; the match to TRBD2 covers 10 bases. CDR1 is LNHNV, CDR2 YYDKDF, per germline (reference sequence). V gave up 4 bases and J gave up 4 bases; unmatched junction bases: 7. CDR3 length: 16 amino acids. The CDR3 sequence: CATSTRTSGRYNEQFF. The CDR3 coding sequence is TGTGCCACCAGCACTAGGACTAGCGGAAGATACAATGAGCAGTTCTTC.

The chain employs TRBV5-6 and TRBJ2-7; no definite D call. V was pared by 4 bases and J by 0 bases, with 14 bases between. The CDR3 totals 15 residues. CDR1 and CDR2 (germline): SGHDT, YYEEEE. The CDR3 DNA sequence: TGTGCCAGCAGCCTAGGACCGTACCTCTCCTACGAGCAGTACTTC. It translates to CASSLGPYLSYEQYF.

The chain is built from TRBV29-1 and TRBJ2-5; D gene uncertain. V was pared by 3 bases and J by 2 bases, with 10 bases between. CDR1 and CDR2 from the germline V gene are SQVTM and ANQGSEA. The CDR3 length is 13 residues. Here the CDR3 reads CSVEGSGQETQYF. The CDR3 DNA is TGCAGCGTTGAGGGCAGTGGGCAAGAGACCCAGTACTTC.